This TCR beta chain was captured in a study of OX40 agonist ivuxolimab in advanced cancers. As for the study in general: Cohort: more than 75% men, mean age 60, aged about 23 to 79. Partial responses were seen in three patients, one with hepatocellular carcinoma and two with cutaneous melanoma.

This clone showed up just a few times. Distinct nucleotide sequences in the sample also encode this CDR3. Measured with immunoSEQ multiplex PCR; TCRdb has only the in-frame clones, and not every one. The sample has roughly 30,000 clones; nearly 95% are singletons. Between the trimmed V and J ends, which lost 1 base and 2 bases, there was a span of 11 bases. CDR1 is MGHRA and CDR2 is YSYEKL in the germline V gene. There are 15 residues in the CDR3. This TCR came from an adult with an advanced solid tumor such as melanoma, head and neck, liver or kidney cancer. The chain joins TRBV4-1 to TRBJ1-1; D not certain. Sequenced material: CD4+ or CD8+ T cells sorted from blood, taken in a trial of the OX40 agonist ivuxolimab. In DNA form, the CDR3 reads TGCGCCAGCAGCCAAGGAGGGCCGGCAAACACTGAAGCTTTCTTT. Translation: CASSQGGPANTEAFF.